The clone carrying this T cell receptor beta chain was detected only a few times. Its cognate antigen is unknown. This entry comes from a study of early T cells in non-severe SARS-CoV-2 infection. Study background: Sequencing was performed on bulk RNA from unsorted whole blood, leaving chains unpaired.

General study points: VDJdb-based matching was biased toward anti-spike CD8 responses and missed private and CD4 specificities.

Individual cDNA molecules were tagged with unique molecular identifiers. TCRdb ran MiXCR on the 5' RACE reads and lists one entry per CDR3 protein. The sample consists of 20,000 to 30,000 distinct CDR3 sequences, about 4.4% of them appearing once. CDR3 length equals 12 residues. V lost 3 bases to trimming and J lost 5 bases, with 4 bases between them. The V gene is TRBV12-3 or TRBV12-4, the J gene TRBJ2-2; no reliable D call. Sequenced: whole blood. The source of this sequence is an adult who was a healthcare worker with PCR-confirmed SARS-CoV-2 infection or an uninfected control (not recorded which). The CDR3 region has the DNA TGTGCCAGCAGTTTTCGTACCGGGGAGCTGTTTTTT. Amino acid sequence: CASSFRTGELFF.